These 15 T cell receptor beta chains were all obtained from the same sample, sequenced in a study of T-cell reconstitution after alpha-beta-depleted transplantation in children. The TCRbeta library was prepared with unique molecular identifiers. MiXCR was run by TCRdb on the PCR reads, yielding one entry per CDR3 protein. The sample contains about 540,000 distinct CDR3 sequences, around 20% of which appear only once. The sequenced sample was PBMCs from the stem cell graft donor, obtained from the stem cell graft. Receptors were obtained from a human donor who donated a stem cell graft to a child with acute lymphoblastic leukemia.

The V gene is TRBV7-9, the J gene TRBJ2-7; 11 bases agree with TRBD1. Germline values: CDR1 SEHNR, CDR2 FQNEAQ (reference sequence). V shed 5 bases and J 2 bases; nucleotides not matched to a gene: 5. The CDR3 has 15 amino acids. The DNA of the CDR3 is TGTGCCAGCAGCAACCCGGGACAGGGGGCCTACGAGCAGTACTTC. Residues: CASSNPGQGAYEQYF.

The chain recombines TRBV12-3 or TRBV12-4 with TRBJ2-7; D remains ambiguous. This CDR3 is built from 12 residues. V was clipped by 3 bases and J by 7 bases, with 10 bases between them. The CDR3 nucleotides read TGTGCCAGCAGTTTTTCTCAGCGTGAGCAGTACTTC. Translated, it gives CASSFSQREQYF.

This clonotype has only a few counts. The chain carries TRBV5-1 and TRBJ2-7, with TRBD1 matching over 8 bases. From germline, CDR1 is SGHRS and CDR2 YFSETQ. The CDR3 has 14 residues. Trimming at V came to 5 bases and at J to 3 bases, leaving 7 bases not matched to a gene. CDR3: CASSSTGVGYEQYF. Written as DNA, the CDR3 is TGCGCCAGCAGTTCGACAGGGGTGGGCTACGAGCAGTACTTC.

This clonotype has just a few counts. The genes are TRBV27 and TRBJ1-3; D may be TRBD1 (5 bases). This CDR3 is 13 amino acids long. Trimming stripped 6 bases from V and 2 bases from J, with 8 bases between. Germline V lookup: CDR1 MNHEY, CDR2 SMNVEV (reference sequence). The CDR3 here is CASSRGAGNTIYF. In nucleotides, the CDR3 is TGTGCCAGCAGCCGGGGGGCTGGAAACACCATATATTTT.

This clonotype was found a few times. CDR3 amino acids: CASSVGRILQETQYF. CDR3 DNA sequence: TGTGCCAGCAGCGTAGGGCGGATTCTCCAAGAGACCCAGTACTTC. The chain recombines TRBV9 with TRBJ2-5; D is uncertain. The CDR3 loop spans 15 amino acids. Germline CDR1 SGDLS, CDR2 YYNGEE. V lost 0 bases, J lost 1 base, and 10 bases lay in between. Full variable domain (remainder filled in from reference TRBV9 and TRBJ2-5): DSGVTQTPKHLITATGQRVTLRCSPRSGDLSVYWYQQSLDQGLQFLIQYYNGEERAKGNILERFSAQQFPDLHSELNLSSLELGDSALYFCASSVGRILQETQYFGPGTRLLVL.

This clonotype was seen a handful of times. The chain has TRBV5-1 and TRBJ2-7; D call uncertain. Germline-derived CDR1 and CDR2 are SGHRS and YFSETQ. The length of the CDR3 is 11 residues. V was cut by 10 bases and J by 8 bases, with 16 bases left in between. In DNA form, the CDR3 reads TGCGCCGGATTGACCAGGTATAAGCAGTACTTC. It yields the protein CAGLTRYKQYF.

This chain links TRBV13 with TRBJ2-1; 9 bases are a match to TRBD1. The junction had 9 bases not matched to a gene; V was cut back by 5 bases and J by 7 bases. The V gene's germline CDR1 is PRHDT and CDR2 FYEKMQ (reference sequence). This CDR3 is built from 15 residues. The CDR3 nucleotides are TGTGCCAGCAGCCAAGGGACAGGGTGGACGAATGAGCAGTTCTTC. Protein: CASSQGTGWTNEQFF. Full variable domain (remainder filled in from reference TRBV13 and TRBJ2-1): AAGVIQSPRHLIKEKRETATLKCYPIPRHDTVYWYQQGPGQDPQFLISFYEKMQSDKGSIPDRFSAQQFSDYHSELNMSSLELGDSALYFCASSQGTGWTNEQFFGPGTRLTVL.

This chain connects TRBV2 to TRBJ2-7, with D possibly called TRBD1 or TRBD2 (5 bases each). Germline CDR1 SNHLY, CDR2 FYNNEI. The ends were cut back, 3 bases at V and 0 bases at J, with 6 bases in the middle. CDR3 length equals 13 residues. CDR3 nucleotide sequence: TGTGCCAGCAGTGATGGGGGCTCCTACGAGCAGTACTTC. It encodes CASSDGGSYEQYF.

The V gene is TRBV6-5, the J gene TRBJ2-1; D unresolved. Per germline, CDR1 MNHEY and CDR2 SVGAGI. This CDR3 contains 17 residues. V lost 2 bases and J lost 0, with 14 bases in between. As DNA, the CDR3 is TGTGCCAGCAGTTACCGCGTTTCCGGAGTCTCCTACAATGAGCAGTTCTTC. It yields the protein CASSYRVSGVSYNEQFF.

The table lists this clonotype with a count of one. An end of the junction does not agree with germline; a read error may underlie this. V and J are TRBV12-3 or TRBV12-4 and TRBJ2-7; D is undetermined. The CDR3 loop spans 11 amino acids. CDR3 region: CAISYHSEQYF. DNA of the CDR3: TGTGCCATCAGTTACCATAGCGAGCAGTACTTC.

This clonotype was seen only a few times. The chain links TRBV6-1 to TRBJ2-7; 8 nucleotides match TRBD1. Unmatched junction bases numbered 5, after V lost 1 base and J lost 3 bases. The CDR3 is 15 residues long. Germline assignment: CDR1 MNHNS and CDR2 SASEGT. The DNA for the CDR3 is TGTGCCAGCAGTGAAGGGGCAGGGGGCTTCTACGAGCAGTACTTC. It encodes CASSEGAGGFYEQYF.

This clonotype was counted a few times. This chain connects TRBV20-1 to TRBJ1-2; unclear D gene. Trimming removed 1 base at V and 5 bases at J, with 11 bases between. This CDR3 spans 13 amino acids. The germline CDR1 and CDR2 sequences are DFQATT and SNEGSKA (reference sequence). This chain's CDR3 is CSARVAREYGYTF. The DNA of the CDR3 is TGCAGTGCTAGAGTGGCCAGAGAATATGGCTACACCTTC.

This clonotype showed up just a few times. The chain has TRBV5-1 and TRBJ2-5; no clear D gene. This CDR3 spans 13 amino acids. V was pared by 1 base and J by 1 base, with 5 bases between. Germline CDR1 and CDR2: SGHRS and YFSETQ. This chain's CDR3 is CASSLSVQETQYF. The CDR3 region has the DNA TGCGCCAGCAGCTTGTCAGTCCAAGAGACCCAGTACTTC.

This clonotype has a count of ten or more. The genes are TRBV5-1 and TRBJ1-1; D call uncertain. Between the trimmed V and J ends, which lost 0 bases and 4 bases, there was a span of 7 bases. Germline V gene data show CDR1 as SGHRS and CDR2 as YFSETQ. This CDR3 contains 13 residues. Written as DNA, the CDR3 is TGCGCCAGCAGCTTGGTTTCCGGCACTGAAGCTTTCTTT. Its protein product is CASSLVSGTEAFF.

The CDR3 sequence is CASSQGPAGGGETQYF. The DNA for the CDR3 is TGCGCCAGCAGCCAAGGTCCGGCGGGAGGGGGAGAGACCCAGTACTTC. The chain recombines TRBV4-1 with TRBJ2-5; 9 bases are a match to TRBD2. CDR1 and CDR2 (germline): MGHRA, YSYEKL. The CDR3 loop spans 16 amino acids. The V and J ends lost 1 base and 4 bases, in that order; junction bases with no gene match: 7.